The 25 T cell receptor beta chains below were found in one sample sequenced in a study of blood T cells in healthy people across ages (dated by TCRdb to between 2015 and 2017). Libraries were made using 5' RACE. Sequenced on an Illumina HiSeq 2500. A second PCR of roughly 6 to 11 cycles was run with a J-beta primer mix and a sample-barcoded 5' primer. Through fastp at Q25 and MiXCR, TCRdb rebuilt clones from the public reads, retaining in-frame beta chains. Entries are consolidated by CDR3 protein sequence, retaining the most common genes and DNA. The sample table contains roughly 2 million distinct CDR3 sequences; only one count was recorded for approximately 50% of them. The ten most abundant clones make up approximately 2% of the sample. Sequencing was performed on blood. The receptors originated from a middle-aged woman in good health.

The rearrangement links TRBV7-9 to TRBJ2-1; no reliable D call. This CDR3 region has 13 residues. Trimming left V 3 bases short and J 9 bases short, with 12 bases between. The germline V gene encodes CDR1 SEHNR and CDR2 FQNEAQ (reference sequence). CDR3 loop: CASSFGMGGEQFF. CDR3 coding DNA: TGTGCCAGCAGCTTCGGCATGGGTGGTGAGCAGTTCTTC.

V and J are TRBV27 and TRBJ1-1, with D hard to call. The CDR3 covers 14 residues. The germline V and J ends were trimmed by 1 base and 3 bases, with 9 bases remaining between them. Germline CDR1 is MNHEY and CDR2 is SMNVEV (reference sequence). The CDR3 sequence is CASSLLASDTEAFF. As DNA, the CDR3 is TGTGCCAGCAGTTTATTGGCTTCGGACACTGAAGCTTTCTTT.

The chain is built from TRBV9 and TRBJ2-1, with 11 bases lining up with TRBD2. V lost 5 bases and J lost 9; bases outside the gene matches: 10. Per germline, CDR1 SGDLS and CDR2 YYNGEE. CDR3 size: 15 residues. The CDR3 region is CASSPTSGVRSEQFF. The CDR3 DNA sequence: TGTGCCAGCAGTCCGACTAGCGGGGTGCGGAGTGAGCAGTTCTTC.

This clonotype was observed a few times. The rearrangement links TRBV24-1 to TRBJ1-2, with D unresolved. This CDR3 comprises 12 residues. Germline V lookup: CDR1 KGHDR, CDR2 SFDVKD. V lost 9 bases, J lost 0 bases, and 7 bases lay in between. CDR3: CATEDANYGYTF. The CDR3 region has the DNA TGTGCCACCGAGGACGCTAACTATGGCTACACCTTC.

The V and J genes are TRBV6-1 and TRBJ2-7; possible D gene TRBD1, 6 bases. Germline loops: CDR1 MNHNS, CDR2 SASEGT. The CDR3 is 12 residues long. Trimming took 2 bases from V and 8 from J, leaving 10 bases between them. The CDR3 sequence is CASSERGQQQYF. The CDR3 coding sequence is TGTGCCAGCAGTGAACGAGGACAGCAGCAGTACTTC.

This clonotype was seen just once. The chain combines TRBV20-1 with TRBJ2-5, with 7 bases matching TRBD1. Germline CDR1 is DFQATT and CDR2 is SNEGSKA (reference sequence). CDR3 length: 14 residues. Losses at the gene ends were 6 bases for V and 2 bases for J; bases not matched to a gene: 9. The CDR3, as DNA: TGCAGTGCCCCCATTCCCAGGGGGCAAGAGACCCAGTACTTC. Protein sequence: CSAPIPRGQETQYF.

This clonotype came up many times. V is TRBV4-1 and J is TRBJ2-1, with unresolved D. V lost 0 bases, J lost 7 bases, and 4 bases lay in between. CDR3 length: 12 residues. CDR1 is MGHRA, CDR2 YSYEKL, per germline. In nucleotides, the CDR3 is TGCGCCAGCAGCCAAGAGGTGAATGAGCAGTTCTTC. Translating it yields CASSQEVNEQFF.

This clonotype showed up just a few times. The chain joins TRBV27 to TRBJ2-7; 8 bases map to TRBD1. The J call may be incorrect, as the DNA end agrees better with TRBJ2-5. The CDR3 runs 15 residues. CDR1 MNHEY and CDR2 SMNVEV come from the germline V gene (reference sequence). The CDR3 reads CASSRSTGAGETQYF. CDR3 DNA: TGTGCCAGCAGTCGATCGACAGGGGCAGGGGAGACCCAGTACTTC.

The J gene is TRBJ2-7, the V gene TRBV28; TRBD1 aligns across 7 bases. The junction had 6 bases not matched to a gene; V was cut back by 5 bases and J by 2 bases. The CDR3 sequence is 14 residues long. The germline gives CDR1 MDHEN, CDR2 SYDVKM. The CDR3 nucleotides read TGTGCCAGCAGTGCCCCCGGGACAGCCTACGAGCAGTACTTC. It yields the protein CASSAPGTAYEQYF.

The chain combines TRBV27 with TRBJ2-1; D might be TRBD1 (6 bases). This CDR3 is 16 amino acids long. CDR1 is MNHEY and CDR2 is SMNVEV in the germline V gene (reference sequence). V gave up 1 base and J gave up 5 bases, with 15 bases separating them. The CDR3 loop reads CASSLLGALWDNEQFF. The DNA for the CDR3 is TGTGCCAGCAGTTTATTGGGGGCCCTCTGGGACAATGAGCAGTTCTTC.

The rearrangement uses TRBV6-2 or TRBV6-3 and TRBJ2-7; D remains ambiguous. The DNA matches TRBJ2-5 better at its end, which makes the J call doubtful. This CDR3 is 13 amino acids long. Germline V gene sequence: CDR1 MNHEY, CDR2 SVGEGT. The DNA for the CDR3 is TGTGCCAGCAGTTACCCCCATAGAGAGACCCAGTACTTC. Protein product: CASSYPHRETQYF.

This clonotype was detected a few times. This chain connects TRBV11-1 to TRBJ2-3; unclear D gene. CDR1 and CDR2 (germline): SGHAT, FQDESV (reference sequence). This CDR3 spans 12 amino acids. V was cut by 4 bases and J by 11 bases, with 13 bases left in between. The CDR3 DNA reads TGTGCCAGCAGCTCCCCGGTTGAAGTGCAGTATTTT. Protein: CASSSPVEVQYF.

As for this clonotype: Given a much more abundant clone one base away, this may be a read error. The rearrangement links TRBV4-3 to TRBJ2-5; possibly TRBD1 or TRBD2 for D (5 bases each). Between the trimmed V and J ends, which lost 4 bases and 11 bases, there was a span of 20 bases. Germline V gives CDR1 LGHNA, CDR2 YSLEER. The CDR3 has 14 amino acids. The CDR3 DNA is TGCGCCAGCAGCCCGTGGGGGAGCTCCTACGGGCAGTACTTC. Encoded protein: CASSPWGSSYGQYF.

This rearrangement joins TRBV7-2 to TRBJ2-5, with 9 bases lining up with TRBD2. The CDR3 is 15 amino acids. The V and J ends lost 3 bases and 2 bases, in that order; junction bases with no gene match: 4. Germline V lookup: CDR1 SGHTA, CDR2 FQGNSA. The CDR3 is CASSFRGGVQETQYF. In DNA, the CDR3 is TGTGCCAGCAGCTTTCGCGGGGGGGTTCAAGAGACCCAGTACTTC.

The chain combines TRBV4-3 with TRBJ1-2; possibly TRBD1 for D (5 bases). The V end was cut by 1 base, the J end by 2 bases, with 14 bases between. The V gene's germline CDR1 is LGHNA and CDR2 YSLEER. CDR3 length: 16 amino acids. The CDR3 is CASSQGSGFRNYGYTF. Here the CDR3 DNA reads TGCGCCAGCAGCCAAGGATCAGGGTTCCGCAACTATGGCTACACCTTC.

The V and J genes are TRBV10-1 and TRBJ2-1, with a possible D match to TRBD1 (5 bases). The CDR3 runs to 14 residues. The germline gives CDR1 WNHNN, CDR2 SYGVQD (reference sequence). Trimming took 5 bases from V and 9 from J, leaving 17 bases between them. The CDR3 sequence is CASSRQGGIGEQFF. DNA for the CDR3: TGCGCCAGCAGTAGGCAGGGTGGAATCGGTGAGCAGTTCTTC.

CDR3 in DNA: TGTGCCAGCAGCCCCCGGGACAGCCAAATAGCGGGGACTATCAATGAGCAGTTCTTC. It yields the protein CASSPRDSQIAGTINEQFF. The V gene is TRBV3-1, the J gene TRBJ2-1, with TRBD2 as a possible D gene (8 bases). The CDR3 extends over 19 amino acids. Germline V gene data show CDR1 as LGHDT and CDR2 as YNNKEL (reference sequence). V lost 4 bases, J lost 6 bases, and 28 bases lay in between.

This clonotype was detected many times. A read error may be the cause here, since a much bigger clone is one base away. V usage is TRBV20-1 and J usage is TRBJ2-1; possibly TRBD1 for D (6 bases). The CDR3 spans 15 residues. Germline V gene lookup returns CDR1 DFQATT and CDR2 SNEGSKA (reference sequence). Trimming pared 6 bases from V and 0 bases from J, leaving 15 bases between. CDR3 region: CSAQGQGASYNEQFF. The CDR3 DNA reads TGCAGTGCCCAGGGGCAGGGCGCCTCCTACAATGAGCAGTTCTTC.

The rearrangement uses TRBV2 and TRBJ2-5; a weak D match, TRBD2 (6 bases). The V gene's germline CDR1 is SNHLY and CDR2 FYNNEI. This CDR3 has 15 residues. V lost 8 bases and J lost 0, with 16 bases in between. Written as DNA, the CDR3 is TGTGCCAGCCGTCTAAATAGCGGAAACCAAGAGACCCAGTACTTC. This encodes CASRLNSGNQETQYF.

V and J are TRBV4-1 and TRBJ2-5; possibly TRBD1 for D (6 bases). Trimming removed 3 bases at V and 4 bases at J, with 15 bases between. The CDR3 length is 15 residues. Germline V lookup: CDR1 MGHRA, CDR2 YSYEKL. The CDR3 bases are TGCGCCAGCAGCCAGGGGACACAGGCCCTAGAGACCCAGTACTTC. Amino acids: CASSQGTQALETQYF.

This clonotype was seen a handful of times. The gene calls are TRBV20-1 and TRBJ2-7; 10 positions match TRBD2. The closer fit of TRBJ2-5 to the DNA end suggests the J call may be wrong. Germline CDR1 and CDR2: DFQATT and SNEGSKA (reference sequence). The CDR3 is 14 amino acids. CDR3 loop: CSADLAGEQETQYF. DNA of the CDR3: TGCAGTGCGGACCTAGCGGGGGAACAAGAGACCCAGTACTTC.

The chain uses TRBV5-1 and TRBJ2-2; TRBD1 agrees at 7 bases. The CDR3 has 15 residues. V was clipped by 6 bases and J by 3 bases; unmatched bases: 8. Germline V gene data show CDR1 as SGHRS and CDR2 as YFSETQ. The CDR3 DNA follows: TGCGCCAGCACACCGATAACAGGGGACACCGGGGAGCTGTTTTTT. Translation: CASTPITGDTGELFF.

Only one count was recorded for this clonotype. V usage is TRBV20-1 and J usage is TRBJ2-1; the D gene could be TRBD1 or TRBD2 (6 bases each). This CDR3 contains 13 residues. Trimming took 2 bases from V and 8 from J, leaving 13 bases between them. CDR1 and CDR2 (germline): DFQATT, SNEGSKA (reference sequence). The CDR3 nucleotides read TGCAGTGCTAGATTGGGGGGCGTGGATGAGCAGTTCTTC. Its translation is CSARLGGVDEQFF.

The chain joins TRBV11-2 to TRBJ2-7, with D possibly TRBD2 on 5 matching bases. The end of the DNA aligns better with TRBJ2-5, so the J call may be wrong. The germline gives CDR1 SGHAT, CDR2 FQNNGV. This CDR3 comprises 16 residues. In nucleotides, the CDR3 is TGTGCCAGCAGCTTATTACGTACAGCGGCCCCTGAGACCCAGTACTTC. Translation: CASSLLRTAAPETQYF.

The rearrangement joins TRBV20-1 to TRBJ2-1; TRBD1 matches at 8 bases. V dropped 3 bases and J dropped 8; count of bases not matched to a gene: 9. Germline loops: CDR1 DFQATT, CDR2 SNEGSKA (reference sequence). The CDR3 totals 14 residues. The CDR3 here is CSARRQGAGHEQFF. Here the CDR3 DNA reads TGCAGTGCTAGGAGGCAGGGGGCAGGGCATGAGCAGTTCTTC.